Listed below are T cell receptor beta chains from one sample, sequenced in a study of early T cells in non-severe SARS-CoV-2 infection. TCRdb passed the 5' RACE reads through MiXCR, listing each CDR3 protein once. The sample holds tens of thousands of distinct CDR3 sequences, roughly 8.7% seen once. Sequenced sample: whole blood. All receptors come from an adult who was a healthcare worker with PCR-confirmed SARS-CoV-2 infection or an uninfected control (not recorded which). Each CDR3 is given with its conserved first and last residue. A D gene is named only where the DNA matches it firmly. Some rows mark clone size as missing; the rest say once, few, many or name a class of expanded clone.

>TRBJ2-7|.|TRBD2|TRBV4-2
CASSQETGTSSHEQYF
TGTGCCAGCAGCCAAGAAACCGGGACTAGTAGTCACGAGCAGTACTTC
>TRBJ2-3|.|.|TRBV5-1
CASSLDNGSTDTQYF
TGCGCCAGCAGCTTGGATAACGGTAGCACAGATACGCAGTATTTT
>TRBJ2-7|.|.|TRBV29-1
CSAGTGIYEQYF
TGCAGCGCAGGTACGGGGATTTACGAGCAGTACTTC
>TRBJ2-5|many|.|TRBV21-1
CASRGSRDRGQETQYF
TGTGCCAGCAGGGGGTCGCGGGACAGGGGTCAAGAGACCCAGTACTTC
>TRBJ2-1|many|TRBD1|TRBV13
CASIPWDSPYNEQFF
TGTGCCAGCATCCCTTGGGACAGCCCGTACAATGAGCAGTTCTTC
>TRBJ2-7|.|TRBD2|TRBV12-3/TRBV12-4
CASSSGVRYEQYF
TGTGCCAGCAGTAGCGGGGTGCGCTACGAGCAGTACTTC
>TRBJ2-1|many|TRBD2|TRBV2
CASSETTSGRREQFF
TGTGCCAGCAGTGAGACTACTAGCGGGAGACGAGAGCAGTTCTTC
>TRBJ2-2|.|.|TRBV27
CASSITENTGELFF
TGTGCCAGCAGTATTACAGAGAACACCGGGGAGCTGTTTTTT
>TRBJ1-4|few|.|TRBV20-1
CSARMLGVANEKLFF
TGCAGTGCTAGAATGTTGGGGGTGGCTAATGAAAAACTGTTTTTT
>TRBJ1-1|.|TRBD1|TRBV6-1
CASQIRPGQGPSEAFF
TGTGCCAGCCAGATCAGGCCCGGACAGGGTCCTTCTGAAGCTTTCTTT
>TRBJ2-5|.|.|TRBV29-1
CSVGRTQETQYF
TGCAGCGTTGGACGGACCCAAGAGACCCAGTACTTC
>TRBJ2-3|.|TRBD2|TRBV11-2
CTSSSGGSGRTDTQYF
TGTACCAGCAGCTCTGGCGGTAGCGGGAGAACAGATACGCAGTATTTT
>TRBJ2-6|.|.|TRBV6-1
CASSVGLLSFSGANVLTF
TGTGCCAGCAGTGTAGGACTTCTCTCCTTCTCTGGGGCCAACGTCCTGACTTTC
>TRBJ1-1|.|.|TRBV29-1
CSVGVGALNTEAFF
TGCAGCGTTGGAGTTGGGGCGTTGAACACTGAAGCTTTCTTT
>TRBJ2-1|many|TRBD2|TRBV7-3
CASSVAGTSSYNEQFF
TGTGCCAGCAGCGTAGCGGGAACAAGCTCCTACAATGAGCAGTTCTTC
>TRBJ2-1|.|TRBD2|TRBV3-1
CASSQDASSGSREQFF
TGTGCCAGCAGCCAAGATGCGTCTAGCGGGAGTAGGGAGCAGTTCTTC
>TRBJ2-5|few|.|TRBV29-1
CSAGQPQGTQYF
TGCAGCGCCGGACAGCCCCAGGGGACCCAGTACTTC
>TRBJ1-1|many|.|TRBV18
CASSPQGGTEAFF
TGTGCCAGCTCACCACAGGGAGGCACTGAAGCTTTCTTT
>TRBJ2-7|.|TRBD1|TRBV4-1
CASSSRQGYEQYF
TGCGCCAGCAGCTCCCGACAGGGGTACGAGCAGTACTTC
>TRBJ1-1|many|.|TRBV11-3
CASSFSLNTEAFF
TGTGCCAGCAGCTTTAGTCTGAACACTGAAGCTTTCTTT
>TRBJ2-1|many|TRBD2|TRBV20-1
CSASPLAGAFDEQFF
TGCAGTGCTAGTCCCCTAGCGGGGGCCTTCGATGAGCAGTTCTTC
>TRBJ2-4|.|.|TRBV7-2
CASSLGQIENIQYF
TGTGCCAGCAGCTTAGGGCAGATTGAAAACATTCAGTACTTC
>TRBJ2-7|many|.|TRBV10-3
CAISESGARGEQYF
TGTGCCATCAGTGAGTCGGGGGCGAGGGGCGAGCAGTACTTC
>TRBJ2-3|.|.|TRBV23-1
CASSNSGFLTDTQYF
TGCGCCAGCAGTAACAGCGGCTTTCTAACAGATACGCAGTATTTT
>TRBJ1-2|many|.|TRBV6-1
CASTTANGYTF
TGTGCCAGCACCACCGCGAATGGCTACACCTTC
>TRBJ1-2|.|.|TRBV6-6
CASSPTGRNSNYGYTF
TGTGCCAGCAGTCCAACGGGGAGAAACTCTAACTATGGCTACACCTTC
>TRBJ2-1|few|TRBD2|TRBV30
CAWSVGSSGSNEQFF
TGTGCCTGGAGTGTAGGCTCTAGCGGGAGCAATGAGCAGTTCTTC
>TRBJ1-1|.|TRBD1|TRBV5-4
CASSRPGGQVEAFF
TGTGCCAGCAGCCGACCAGGGGGCCAGGTTGAAGCTTTCTTT
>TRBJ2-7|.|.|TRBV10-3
CAILRDGGSYEQYF
TGTGCCATCCTGCGAGACGGGGGCTCCTACGAGCAGTACTTC